The 10 T cell receptor beta chains reported below all come from one sample, sequenced in a study of blood T cell repertoires in COVID-19. Sequenced by immunoSEQ multiplex PCR; TCRdb stores in-frame clones only, minus some. The sample includes about 170,000 clones, about nine tenths seen only once; the top ten take 1.5% to 2%. Sequenced input: peripheral blood. Every receptor here comes from a woman aged 45 to 65 with acute or convalescent COVID-19.

The chain joins TRBV7-2 to TRBJ2-3, with 9 bases fitting TRBD2. This CDR3 region has 14 residues. The germline gives CDR1 SGHTA, CDR2 FQGNSA. V was pared by 3 bases and J by 4 bases, with 2 bases of the junction left unmatched. CDR3 sequence reads: CASSFGGRADTQYF. The CDR3 region has the DNA TGTGCCAGCAGCTTCGGCGGGAGGGCAGATACGCAGTATTTT.

The chain combines TRBV27 with TRBJ2-7, with TRBD1 identical over 9 bases. Germline V lookup: CDR1 MNHEY, CDR2 SMNVEV (reference sequence). The CDR3 consists of 17 residues. Trimming removed 5 bases from V and 3 bases from J; junction bases left unmatched: 14. The CDR3 DNA follows: TGTGCCAGCAGTATATTAACCGGGACAGGGAAGAACTACGAGCAGTACTTC. This gives the protein CASSILTGTGKNYEQYF.

In this sample, this clone turned up once. V usage is TRBV7-3 and J usage is TRBJ1-2; maybe TRBD1 (5 bases). The V gene's germline CDR1 is SGHTA and CDR2 FQGTGA. V dropped 5 bases and J dropped 3 bases, with 22 bases sitting between them. CDR3 length: 17 residues. CDR3 DNA sequence: TGTGCCAGCAGCGATGGGACTCTACCCGAAGGACACTATGGCTACACCTTC. It translates to CASSDGTLPEGHYGYTF.

The gene calls are TRBV6-6 and TRBJ1-1; tentatively, D is TRBD1 (6 bases). Germline V gene sequence: CDR1 MNHNY, CDR2 SVGAGI (reference sequence). The CDR3 is made up of 11 amino acids. V dropped 5 bases and J dropped 12 bases, with 13 bases sitting between them. CDR3 in amino acids: CASSHRAESFF. The CDR3 DNA follows: TGTGCCAGCAGTCACAGGGCAGAATCTTTCTTT.

This CDR3 is CATSEVPGQGTRDNEQFF. The CDR3 DNA sequence: TGTGCCACCAGTGAGGTCCCGGGACAGGGCACCAGGGACAATGAGCAGTTCTTC. J is TRBJ2-1 and V is TRBV24-1; TRBD1 agrees at 9 bases. From germline, CDR1 is KGHDR and CDR2 SFDVKD. This CDR3 contains 18 residues. The trim removed 4 bases at V and 5 bases at J, leaving 14 bases unmatched.

The V gene is TRBV12-3 or TRBV12-4, the J gene TRBJ2-1; 7 bases fit TRBD2. V lost 5 bases and J lost 15; bases outside the gene matches: 13. This CDR3 region has 13 residues. CDR3 DNA sequence: TGTGCCAGCAGTGGGGGGGTGAGCGGGGCCCGGTTCTTC. Its translation is CASSGGVSGARFF.

The chain links TRBV5-1 to TRBJ1-1; 7 nucleotides agree with TRBD1. Per germline, CDR1 SGHRS and CDR2 YFSETQ. This CDR3 has 14 amino acids. The junction had 5 bases not matched to a gene; V was cut back by 4 bases and J by 2 bases. CDR3 bases: TGCGCCAGCAGCATGGGACAGAGTAACACTGAAGCTTTCTTT. It codes for CASSMGQSNTEAFF.

The chain uses TRBV7-8 and TRBJ2-7; 11 bases agree with TRBD2. Trimming at V came to 3 bases and at J to 6 bases, leaving 4 bases not matched to a gene. Germline V gives CDR1 SGHVS, CDR2 FQNEAQ. The CDR3 covers 14 residues. The CDR3 nucleotides read TGTGCCAGCAGCTTTAAACTAGCGGGAGTCGAGCAGTACTTC. Residues: CASSFKLAGVEQYF.

V and J are TRBV5-4 and TRBJ1-2; D is unresolved. Trimming stripped 2 bases from V and 0 bases from J, with 17 bases between. This CDR3 comprises 17 residues. Germline CDR1 reads SGHNT; CDR2 reads YYREEE (reference sequence). CDR3 loop: CASSFHEKRRSNYGYTF. The CDR3 region has the DNA TGTGCCAGCAGCTTCCACGAGAAGAGGAGATCTAACTATGGCTACACCTTC.

This chain connects TRBV7-2 to TRBJ2-3, with D unresolved. Germline CDR1 and CDR2: SGHTA and FQGNSA. Trimming took 0 bases from V and 0 from J, leaving 13 bases between them. The CDR3 has 17 residues. Here the CDR3 reads CASSLASVFSSTDTQYF. DNA of the CDR3: TGTGCCAGCAGCTTAGCTTCGGTATTTTCTAGCACAGATACGCAGTATTTT.